This TCR beta chain was sequenced for a study of T cells after yellow fever vaccination. Study-wide context: Any fraction with a low cell number was prepared using SMART-Seq v4 Ultra Low Input.

TCRdb processed the 5' RACE reads anew with MiXCR; each CDR3 protein has one entry. The table includes 450,000 to 650,000 distinct CDR3 sequences, 20% to 25% detected once. CDR1 and CDR2 (germline): ENHRY, SYGVKD. CDR3 length equals 15 residues. V was shortened by 4 bases and J by 3 bases, with 15 bases between the two germline ends. This clonotype was seen only a few times. Its antigen is undetermined. Findings and limits, study-wide: Abundant clonotypes (contaminants from the bulk population) could be present in FACS-sorted repertoires.

The source was PBMCs, collected about 20 days after the first yellow fever vaccination. This sequence joins TRBV10-3 and TRBJ1-2; D possibly corresponds to TRBD1 (5 bases). The source of this sequence is a man between 18 and 35 years old who received the YFV17D yellow fever vaccine. The CDR3 DNA is TGTGCCATCAGTGGGGATTGGCAGGGCGACTATGGCTACACCTTC. This translates into CAISGDWQGDYGYTF.